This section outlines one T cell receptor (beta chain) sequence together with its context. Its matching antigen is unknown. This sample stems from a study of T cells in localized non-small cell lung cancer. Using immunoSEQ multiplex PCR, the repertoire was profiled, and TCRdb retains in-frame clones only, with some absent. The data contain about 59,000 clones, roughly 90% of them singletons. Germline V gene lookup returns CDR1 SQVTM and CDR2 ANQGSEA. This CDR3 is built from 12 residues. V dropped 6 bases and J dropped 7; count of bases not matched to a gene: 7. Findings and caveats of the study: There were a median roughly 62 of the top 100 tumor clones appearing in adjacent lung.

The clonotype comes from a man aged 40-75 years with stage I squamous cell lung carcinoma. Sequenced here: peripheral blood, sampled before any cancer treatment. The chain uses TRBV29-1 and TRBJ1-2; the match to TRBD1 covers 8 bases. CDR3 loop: CSVGQGAGGYTF. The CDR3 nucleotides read TGCAGCGTAGGACAGGGCGCCGGTGGCTACACCTTC.